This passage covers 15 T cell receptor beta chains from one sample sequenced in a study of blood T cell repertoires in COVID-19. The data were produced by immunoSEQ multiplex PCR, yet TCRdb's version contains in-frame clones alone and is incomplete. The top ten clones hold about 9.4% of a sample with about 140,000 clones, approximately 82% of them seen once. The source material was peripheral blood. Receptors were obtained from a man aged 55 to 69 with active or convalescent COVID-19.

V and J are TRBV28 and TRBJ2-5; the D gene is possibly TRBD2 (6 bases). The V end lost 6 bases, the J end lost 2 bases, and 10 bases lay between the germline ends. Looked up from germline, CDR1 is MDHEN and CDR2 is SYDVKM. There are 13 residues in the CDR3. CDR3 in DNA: TGTGCCAGCAGAGTAGCGGATCAAGAGACCCAGTACTTC. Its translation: CASRVADQETQYF.

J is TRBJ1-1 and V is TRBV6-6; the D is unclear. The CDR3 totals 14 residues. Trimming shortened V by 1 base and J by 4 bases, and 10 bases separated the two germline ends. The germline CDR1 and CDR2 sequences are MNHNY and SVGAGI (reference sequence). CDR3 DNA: TGTGCCAGCAGTTACTTTTCCCGGGGCACTGAAGCTTTCTTT. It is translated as CASSYFSRGTEAFF.

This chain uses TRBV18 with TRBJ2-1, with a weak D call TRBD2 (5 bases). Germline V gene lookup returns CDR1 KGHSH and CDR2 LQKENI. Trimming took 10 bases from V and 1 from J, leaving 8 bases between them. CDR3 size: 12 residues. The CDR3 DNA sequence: TGTGCCACGAGCGGATCCTACAATGAGCAGTTCTTC. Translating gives CATSGSYNEQFF.

The CDR3 nucleotides read TGCGCCAGCAGTGAGTTCCCTAGCGGGATGGTGGACATTCAGTACTTC. This encodes CASSEFPSGMVDIQYF. J is TRBJ2-4 and V is TRBV10-2; 9 positions agree with TRBD2. Per germline, CDR1 WSHSY and CDR2 SAAADI. The CDR3 extends over 16 amino acids. V dropped 1 base and J dropped 8; count of bases not matched to a gene: 9.

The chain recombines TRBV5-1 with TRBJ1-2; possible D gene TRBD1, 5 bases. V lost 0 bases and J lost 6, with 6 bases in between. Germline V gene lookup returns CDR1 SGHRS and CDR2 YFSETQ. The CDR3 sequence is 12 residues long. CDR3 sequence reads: CASSLAGDGYTF. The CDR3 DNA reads TGCGCCAGCAGCTTGGCGGGGGATGGCTACACCTTC.

The CDR3 DNA is TGTGCCAGCAGCTTATACAGGAACCAAGATGAGCAGTTCTTC. Translation gives CASSLYRNQDEQFF. V is TRBV7-9 and J is TRBJ2-1, with D possibly matching TRBD1 (5 bases). The CDR3 sequence is 14 residues long. V lost 2 bases and J 8 bases, leaving 13 bases between the germline ends. The germline CDR1 and CDR2 sequences are SEHNR and FQNEAQ (reference sequence).

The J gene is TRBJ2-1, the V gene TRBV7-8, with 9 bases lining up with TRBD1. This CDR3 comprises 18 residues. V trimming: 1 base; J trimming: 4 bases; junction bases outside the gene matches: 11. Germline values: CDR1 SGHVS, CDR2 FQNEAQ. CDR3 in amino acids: CASSLGRRGTGRYNEQFF. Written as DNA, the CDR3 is TGTGCCAGCAGCTTAGGACGAAGGGGGACAGGGAGATACAATGAGCAGTTCTTC.

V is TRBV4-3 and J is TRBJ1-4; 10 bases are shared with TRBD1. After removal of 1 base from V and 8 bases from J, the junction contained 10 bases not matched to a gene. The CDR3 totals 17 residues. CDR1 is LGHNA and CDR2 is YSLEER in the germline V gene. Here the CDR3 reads CASSQGAYGQGGEKLFF. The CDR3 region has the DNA TGCGCCAGCAGCCAAGGGGCATACGGACAGGGGGGCGAAAAACTGTTTTTT.

The CDR3 protein is CASSLGTPRYNEQFF. CDR3 in DNA: TGTGCTAGCTCCCTGGGGACACCGAGGTACAATGAGCAGTTCTTC. The chain joins TRBV7-7 to TRBJ2-1; possible D gene TRBD1, 6 bases. The germline V gene encodes CDR1 SSHAT and CDR2 FNYEAQ (reference sequence). CDR3 length: 15 residues.

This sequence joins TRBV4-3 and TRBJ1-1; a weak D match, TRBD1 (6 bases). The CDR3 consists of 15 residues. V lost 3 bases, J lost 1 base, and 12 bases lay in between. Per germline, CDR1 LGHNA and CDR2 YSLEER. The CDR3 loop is CASSQAPGQNTEAFF. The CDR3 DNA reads TGCGCCAGCAGCCAGGCCCCGGGACAGAACACTGAAGCTTTCTTT.

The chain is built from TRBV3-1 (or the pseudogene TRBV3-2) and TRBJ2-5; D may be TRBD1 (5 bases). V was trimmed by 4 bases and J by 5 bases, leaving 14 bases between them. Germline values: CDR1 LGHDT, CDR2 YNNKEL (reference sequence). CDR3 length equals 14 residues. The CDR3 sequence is CASSPEPGWETQYF. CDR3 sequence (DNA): TGTGCCAGCAGCCCCGAACCAGGGTGGGAGACCCAGTACTTC.

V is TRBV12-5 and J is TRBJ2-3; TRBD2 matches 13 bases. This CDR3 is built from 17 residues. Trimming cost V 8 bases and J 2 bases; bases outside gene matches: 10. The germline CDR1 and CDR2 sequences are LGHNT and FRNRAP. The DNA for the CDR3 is TGTGCTAGTATCCGGACTAGCGGGAGCGTCCTCACAGATACGCAGTATTTT. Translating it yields CASIRTSGSVLTDTQYF.

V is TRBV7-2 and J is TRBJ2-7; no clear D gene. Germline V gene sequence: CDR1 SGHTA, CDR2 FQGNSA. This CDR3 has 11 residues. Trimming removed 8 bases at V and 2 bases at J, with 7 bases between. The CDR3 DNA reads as TGTGCCAGCCAGCGCGCCTACGAGCAGTACTTC. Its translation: CASQRAYEQYF.

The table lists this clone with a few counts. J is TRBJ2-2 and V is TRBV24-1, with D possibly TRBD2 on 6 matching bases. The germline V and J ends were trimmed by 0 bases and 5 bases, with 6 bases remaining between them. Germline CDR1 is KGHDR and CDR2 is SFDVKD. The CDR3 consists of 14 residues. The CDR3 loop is CATSDLRETGELFF. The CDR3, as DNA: TGTGCCACCAGTGATTTGCGGGAGACCGGGGAGCTGTTTTTT.

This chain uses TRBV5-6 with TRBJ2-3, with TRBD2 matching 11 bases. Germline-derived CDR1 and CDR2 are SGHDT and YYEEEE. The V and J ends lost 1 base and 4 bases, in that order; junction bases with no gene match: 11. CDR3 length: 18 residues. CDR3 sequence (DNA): TGTGCCAGCAGCTTGAATCCCAAACTAGCGGGAGTAGCAGATACGCAGTATTTT. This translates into CASSLNPKLAGVADTQYF.